The clone carrying this T cell receptor beta chain has at least ten counts. Genomic DNA yielded TCR beta CDR3, amplified by two-round multiplex PCR. Primers were specific to each TRBV and TRBJ gene in first-round PCR. TCRdb recomputed calls from the multiplex PCR reads with MiXCR, one row per CDR3 protein. The sample consists of 20,000 or so distinct CDR3 sequences, about a quarter of them appearing once. These data are taken from a study of prognosis after radiotherapy for stage I lung cancer. V lost 5 bases to trimming and J lost 1 base; unmatched junction nucleotides: 6. The CDR3 is 15 amino acids. Germline V gene data show CDR1 as MNHEY and CDR2 as SMNVEV (reference sequence).

This receptor was identified in a donor over 45 with non-small cell lung cancer. J is TRBJ1-2 and V is TRBV27, with 8 bases aligning to TRBD1. The starting material was PBMCs, obtained before or after stereotactic body radiation therapy (not recorded which). CDR3 nucleotides: TGTGCCAGCAGTAGACAGGGGACTTATAACTATGGCTACACCTTC. Its protein is CASSRQGTYNYGYTF.